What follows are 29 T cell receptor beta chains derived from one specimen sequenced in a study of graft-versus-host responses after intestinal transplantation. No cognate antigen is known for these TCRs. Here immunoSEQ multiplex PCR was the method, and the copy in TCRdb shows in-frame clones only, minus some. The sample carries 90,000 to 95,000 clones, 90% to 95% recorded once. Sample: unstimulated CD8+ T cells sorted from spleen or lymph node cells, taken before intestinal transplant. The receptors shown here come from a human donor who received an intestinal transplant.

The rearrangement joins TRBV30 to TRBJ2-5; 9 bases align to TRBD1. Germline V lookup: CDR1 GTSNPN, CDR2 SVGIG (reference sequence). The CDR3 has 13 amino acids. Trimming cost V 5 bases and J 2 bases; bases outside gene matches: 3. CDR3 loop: CAWAGQGQETQYF. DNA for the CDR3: TGTGCCTGGGCTGGACAGGGGCAAGAGACCCAGTACTTC.

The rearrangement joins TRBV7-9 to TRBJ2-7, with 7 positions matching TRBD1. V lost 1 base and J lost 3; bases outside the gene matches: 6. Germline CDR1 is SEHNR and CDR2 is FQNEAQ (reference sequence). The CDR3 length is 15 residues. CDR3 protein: CASSLGLRGHYEQYF. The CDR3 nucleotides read TGTGCCAGCAGCTTAGGATTGAGGGGGCACTACGAGCAGTACTTC.

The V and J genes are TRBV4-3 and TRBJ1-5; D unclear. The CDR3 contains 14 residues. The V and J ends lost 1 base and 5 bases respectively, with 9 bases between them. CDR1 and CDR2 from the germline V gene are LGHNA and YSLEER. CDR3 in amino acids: CASSQGPLHQPQHF. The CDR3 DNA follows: TGCGCCAGCAGCCAAGGGCCATTGCATCAGCCCCAGCATTTT.

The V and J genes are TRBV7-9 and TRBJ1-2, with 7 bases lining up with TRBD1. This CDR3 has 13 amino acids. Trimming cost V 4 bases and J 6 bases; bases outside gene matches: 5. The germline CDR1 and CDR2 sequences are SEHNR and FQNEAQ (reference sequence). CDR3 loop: CASSSDRNDGYTF. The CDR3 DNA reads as TGTGCCAGCAGCTCGGACAGGAATGATGGCTACACCTTC. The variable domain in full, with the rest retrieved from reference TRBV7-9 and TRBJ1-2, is DTGVSQNPRHKITKRGQNVTFRCDPISEHNRLYWYRQTLGQGPEFLTYFQNEAQLEKSRLLSDRFSAERPKGSFSTLEIQRTEQGDSAMYLCASSSDRNDGYTFGSGTRLTVV.

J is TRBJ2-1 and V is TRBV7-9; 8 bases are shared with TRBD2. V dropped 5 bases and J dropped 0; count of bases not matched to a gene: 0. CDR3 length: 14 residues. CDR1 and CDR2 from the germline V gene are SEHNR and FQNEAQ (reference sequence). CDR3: CASSGTSSYNEQFF. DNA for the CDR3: TGTGCCAGCAGCGGGACTAGCTCCTACAATGAGCAGTTCTTC.

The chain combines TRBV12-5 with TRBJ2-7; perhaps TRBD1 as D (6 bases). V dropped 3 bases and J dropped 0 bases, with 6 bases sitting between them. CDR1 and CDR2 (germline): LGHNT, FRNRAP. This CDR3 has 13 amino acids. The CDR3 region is CASGLQGSYEQYF. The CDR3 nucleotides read TGTGCTAGTGGTTTACAGGGCTCCTACGAGCAGTACTTC. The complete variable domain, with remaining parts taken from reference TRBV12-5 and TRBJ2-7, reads DARVTQTPRHKVTEMGQEVTMRCQPILGHNTVFWYRQTMMQGLELLAYFRNRAPLDDSGMPKDRFSAEMPDATLATLKIQPSEPRDSAVYFCASGLQGSYEQYFGPGTRLTVT.

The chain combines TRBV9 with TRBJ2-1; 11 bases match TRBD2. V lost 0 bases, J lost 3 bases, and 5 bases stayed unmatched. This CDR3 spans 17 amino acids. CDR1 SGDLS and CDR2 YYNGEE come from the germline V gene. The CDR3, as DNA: TGTGCCAGCAGCGTAGATGGGACTAGCGGAGACTACAATGAGCAGTTCTTC. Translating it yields CASSVDGTSGDYNEQFF.

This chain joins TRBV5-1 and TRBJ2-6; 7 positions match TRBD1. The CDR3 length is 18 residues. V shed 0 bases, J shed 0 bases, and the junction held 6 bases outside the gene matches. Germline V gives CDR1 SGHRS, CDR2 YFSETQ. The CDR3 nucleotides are TGCGCCAGCAGCTTGGAAGGACAGGCCACCTCTGGGGCCAACGTCCTGACTTTC. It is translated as CASSLEGQATSGANVLTF. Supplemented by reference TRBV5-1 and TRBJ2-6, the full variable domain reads KAGVTQTPRYLIKTRGQQVTLSCSPISGHRSVSWYQQTPGQGLQFLFEYFSETQRNKGNFPGRFSGRQFSNSRSEMNVSTLELGDSALYLCASSLEGQATSGANVLTFGAGSRLTVL.

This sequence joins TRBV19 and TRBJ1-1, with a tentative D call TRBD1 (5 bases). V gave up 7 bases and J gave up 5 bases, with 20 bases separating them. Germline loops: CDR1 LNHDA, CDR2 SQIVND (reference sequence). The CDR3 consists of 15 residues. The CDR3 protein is CASTLGGAGSTEAFF. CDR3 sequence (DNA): TGTGCCAGTACCCTGGGGGGTGCCGGTAGTACTGAAGCTTTCTTT.

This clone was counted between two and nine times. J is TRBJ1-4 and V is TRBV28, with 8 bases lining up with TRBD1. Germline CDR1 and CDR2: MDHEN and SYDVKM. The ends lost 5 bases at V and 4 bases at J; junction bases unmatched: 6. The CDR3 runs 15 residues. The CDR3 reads CASSSPTGDNEKLFF. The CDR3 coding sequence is TGTGCCAGCAGTAGCCCGACAGGGGATAATGAAAAACTGTTTTTT.

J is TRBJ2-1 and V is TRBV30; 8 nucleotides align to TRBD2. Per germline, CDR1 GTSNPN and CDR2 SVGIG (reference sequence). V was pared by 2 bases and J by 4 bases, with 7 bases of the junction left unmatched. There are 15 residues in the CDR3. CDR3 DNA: TGTGCCTGGAGTCAAACTAGCGGCTATTACAATGAGCAGTTCTTC. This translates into CAWSQTSGYYNEQFF.

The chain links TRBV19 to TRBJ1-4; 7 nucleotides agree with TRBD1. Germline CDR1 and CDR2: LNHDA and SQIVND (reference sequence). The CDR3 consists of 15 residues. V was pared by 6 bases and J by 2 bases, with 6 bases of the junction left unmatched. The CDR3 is CASRMTGLTNEKLFF. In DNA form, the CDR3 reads TGTGCCAGTAGGATGACAGGGCTCACTAATGAAAAACTGTTTTTT.

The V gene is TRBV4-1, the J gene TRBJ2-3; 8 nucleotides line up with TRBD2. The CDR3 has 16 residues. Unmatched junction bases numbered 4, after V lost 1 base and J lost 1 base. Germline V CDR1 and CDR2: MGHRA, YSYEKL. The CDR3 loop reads CASSQGPAGGTDTQYF. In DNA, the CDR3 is TGCGCCAGCAGCCAAGGGCCAGCGGGAGGCACAGATACGCAGTATTTT.

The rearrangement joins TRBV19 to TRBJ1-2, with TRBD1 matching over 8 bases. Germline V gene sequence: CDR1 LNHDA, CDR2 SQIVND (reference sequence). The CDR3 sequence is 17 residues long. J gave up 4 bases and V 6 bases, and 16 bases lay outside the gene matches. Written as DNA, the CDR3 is TGTGCCAGTAGCCCGCCGGGACAGGACATCGGGGCCTATGGCTACACCTTC. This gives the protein CASSPPGQDIGAYGYTF.

The CDR3, as DNA: TGCGCCAGCAGCCAAGTTTCGGGGACAGGGGGTCTTTACGAGCAGTACTTC. Protein product: CASSQVSGTGGLYEQYF. The chain combines TRBV4-1 with TRBJ2-7, with 11 positions matching TRBD1. The CDR3 is made up of 17 amino acids. Germline V gene sequence: CDR1 MGHRA, CDR2 YSYEKL. Trimming removed 1 base from V and 4 bases from J; junction bases left unmatched: 9.

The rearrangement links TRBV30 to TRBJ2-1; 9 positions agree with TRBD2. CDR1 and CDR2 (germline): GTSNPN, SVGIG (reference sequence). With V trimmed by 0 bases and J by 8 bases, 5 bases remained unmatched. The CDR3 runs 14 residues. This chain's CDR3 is CAWSVASGDYEQFF. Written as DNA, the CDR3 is TGTGCCTGGAGTGTGGCTAGCGGGGACTATGAGCAGTTCTTC.

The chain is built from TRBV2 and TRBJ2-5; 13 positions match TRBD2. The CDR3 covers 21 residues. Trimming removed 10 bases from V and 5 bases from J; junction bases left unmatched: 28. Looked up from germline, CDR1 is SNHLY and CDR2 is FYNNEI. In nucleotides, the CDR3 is TGTGCCACCCCTCCCACAGAGCGGACGGGACTAGCGGGGAATCCCCCCGAGACCCAGTACTTC. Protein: CATPPTERTGLAGNPPETQYF.

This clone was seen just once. The CDR3 DNA reads as TGTGCCAGCAGCACAATCGGGGAGAGAACCTACGAGCAGTACTTC. Residues: CASSTIGERTYEQYF. This sequence joins TRBV9 and TRBJ2-7; possibly TRBD2 for D (5 bases). Germline V CDR1 and CDR2: SGDLS, YYNGEE. The CDR3 spans 15 residues. V dropped 4 bases and J dropped 2 bases, with 16 bases sitting between them.

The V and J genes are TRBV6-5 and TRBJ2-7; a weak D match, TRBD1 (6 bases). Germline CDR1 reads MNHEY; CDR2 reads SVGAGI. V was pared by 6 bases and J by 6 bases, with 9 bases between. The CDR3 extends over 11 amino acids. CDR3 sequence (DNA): TGTGCCAGCAGAGGGGGACGCGAGCAGTACTTC. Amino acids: CASRGGREQYF.

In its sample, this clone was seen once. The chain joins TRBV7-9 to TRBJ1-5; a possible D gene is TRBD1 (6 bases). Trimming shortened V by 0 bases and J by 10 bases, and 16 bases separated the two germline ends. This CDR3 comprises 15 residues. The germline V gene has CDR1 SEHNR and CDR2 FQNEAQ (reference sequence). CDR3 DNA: TGTGCCAGCAGCTTAGCGGAGGCAGGGGATGATCCCCAGCATTTT. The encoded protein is CASSLAEAGDDPQHF.

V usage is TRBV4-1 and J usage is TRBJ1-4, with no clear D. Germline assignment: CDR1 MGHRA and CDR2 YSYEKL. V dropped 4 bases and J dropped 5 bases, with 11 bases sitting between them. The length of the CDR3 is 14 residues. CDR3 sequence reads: CASSPSPENEKLFF. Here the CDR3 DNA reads TGCGCCAGCAGCCCATCCCCCGAGAATGAAAAACTGTTTTTT.

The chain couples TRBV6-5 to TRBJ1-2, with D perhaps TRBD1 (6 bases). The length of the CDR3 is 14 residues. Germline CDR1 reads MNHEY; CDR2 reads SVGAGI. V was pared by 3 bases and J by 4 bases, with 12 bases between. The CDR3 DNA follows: TGTGCCAGCAGTTATCAGGGGACCTTCTATGGCTACACCTTC. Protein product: CASSYQGTFYGYTF.

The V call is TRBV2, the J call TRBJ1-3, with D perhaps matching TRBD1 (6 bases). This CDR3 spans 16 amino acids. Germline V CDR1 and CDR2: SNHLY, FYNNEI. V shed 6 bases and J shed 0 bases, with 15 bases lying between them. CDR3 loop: CASRAGQLLSGNTIYF. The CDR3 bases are TGTGCCAGCAGAGCAGGACAGCTCCTCTCTGGAAACACCATATATTTT.

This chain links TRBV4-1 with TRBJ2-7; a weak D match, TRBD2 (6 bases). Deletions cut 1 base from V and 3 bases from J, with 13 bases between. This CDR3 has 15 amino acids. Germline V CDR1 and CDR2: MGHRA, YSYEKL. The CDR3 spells CASSQVDYGGYEQYF. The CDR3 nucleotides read TGCGCCAGCAGCCAAGTGGACTACGGGGGCTACGAGCAGTACTTC.

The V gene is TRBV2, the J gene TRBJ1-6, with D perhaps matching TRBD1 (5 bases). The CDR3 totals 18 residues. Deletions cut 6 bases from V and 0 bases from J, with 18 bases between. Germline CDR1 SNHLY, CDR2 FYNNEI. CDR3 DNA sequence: TGTGCCAGCAGGTTCGACAGTTCCTCGAGCTCCTATAATTCACCCCTCCACTTT. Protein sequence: CASRFDSSSSSYNSPLHF. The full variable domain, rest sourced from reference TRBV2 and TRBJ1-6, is EPEVTQTPSHQVTQMGQEVILRCVPISNHLYFYWYRQILGQKVEFLVSFYNNEISEKSEIFDDQFSVERPDGSNFTLKIRSTKLEDSAMYFCASRFDSSSSSYNSPLHFGNGTRLTVT.

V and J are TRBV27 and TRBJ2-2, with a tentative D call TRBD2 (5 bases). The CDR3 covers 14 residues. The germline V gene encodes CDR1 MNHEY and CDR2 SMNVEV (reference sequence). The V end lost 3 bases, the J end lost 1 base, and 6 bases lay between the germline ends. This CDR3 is CASSFRENTGELFF. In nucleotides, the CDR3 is TGTGCCAGCAGTTTTCGGGAGAACACCGGGGAGCTGTTTTTT.

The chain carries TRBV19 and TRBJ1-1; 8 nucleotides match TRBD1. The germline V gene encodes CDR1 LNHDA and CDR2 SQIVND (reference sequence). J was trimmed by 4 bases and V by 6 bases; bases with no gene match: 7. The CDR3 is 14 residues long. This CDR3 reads CASRGTGGTTEAFF. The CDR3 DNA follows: TGTGCCAGTAGGGGGACAGGCGGGACCACTGAAGCTTTCTTT.

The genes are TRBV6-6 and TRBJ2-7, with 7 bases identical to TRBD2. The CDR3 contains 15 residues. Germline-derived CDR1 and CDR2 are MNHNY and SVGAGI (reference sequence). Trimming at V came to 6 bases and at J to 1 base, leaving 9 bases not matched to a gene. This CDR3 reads CASSERQGLSYEQYF. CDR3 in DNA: TGTGCCAGCAGCGAACGCCAGGGACTATCCTACGAGCAGTACTTC.

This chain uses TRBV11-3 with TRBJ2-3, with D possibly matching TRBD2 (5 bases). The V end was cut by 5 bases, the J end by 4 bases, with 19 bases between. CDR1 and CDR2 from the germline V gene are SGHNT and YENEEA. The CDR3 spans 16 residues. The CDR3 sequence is CASSQRWRLGSDTQYF. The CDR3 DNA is TGTGCCAGCAGCCAAAGGTGGAGGCTGGGGTCAGATACGCAGTATTTT.